This entry is about one T cell receptor beta chain. The CDR3 is 15 residues long. Germline assignment: CDR1 ENHRY and CDR2 SYGVKD. J was trimmed by 1 base and V by 5 bases; bases with no gene match: 5. This specimen belongs to a study of siplizumab effects on memory and regulatory T cells. Using immunoSEQ multiplex PCR, the repertoire was profiled, and TCRdb retains in-frame clones only, with some absent. This table holds roughly 120,000 clones, 92% found once. The sample taken for sequencing was Tregs sorted from blood. The receptor comes from a human donor in good health. V is TRBV10-3 and J is TRBJ1-1, with TRBD1 matching over 9 bases. CDR3 coding DNA: TGTGCCATCAGTCCGGGACAGGGCCCGAACACTGAAGCTTTCTTT. Translating gives CAISPGQGPNTEAFF.